The rows below give T cell receptor beta chains drawn from one sample of a study of B cell selection in AIRE deficiency. The assay was immunoSEQ multiplex PCR, and TCRdb's table has in-frame clones only and misses some. The sample shows some 23,000 clones, 95% to 98% of them seen only once. Sequencing was carried out using conventional CD4+ T cells sorted from PBMCs. The receptors here all came from a human donor with AIRE deficiency. Each CDR3 is given with its conserved first and last residue. Each record gives: V gene, clone size, D gene, J gene, CDR3 DNA, CDR3 protein. D genes are given only for firm matches. Not all rows give a size; the values are once, few, many and, for expanded clones, a class.

>TRBV6-1|NA|TRBD1|TRBJ2-1
TGTGCCAGCAGTATCCGGACAGGGCAGCTCAATGAGCAGTTCTTC
CASSIRTGQLNEQFF
>TRBV19|NA|TRBD2|TRBJ2-2
TGTGCCAGCCAAGGGGGTCTACTCGGGAGGGCCCGCACCGGGGAGCTGTTTTTT
CASQGGLLGRARTGELFF
>TRBV5-4|once|TRBD1|TRBJ2-4
TGTGCCAGCAGCCCTCGGACAGGACGTGGAAACATTCAGTACTTC
CASSPRTGRGNIQYF
>TRBV7-2|NA|TRBD1|TRBJ1-1
TGTGCCAGCAGCTACTATGACAGGGCTAACACTGAAGCTTTCTTT
CASSYYDRANTEAFF
>TRBV27|once|NA|TRBJ1-6
TGTGCCAGCAGTTTAGGGTCGGGGTTCAATTCACCCCTCCACTTT
CASSLGSGFNSPLHF
>TRBV11-3|once|NA|TRBJ1-2
TGTGCCAGCAGCCCCGGGTGGCTCAGGCATGGCTACACCTTC
CASSPGWLRHGYTF
>TRBV18|NA|TRBD2|TRBJ2-1
TGTGCCAGCTCACTCCGACTAGCGGGAGGCGTGACCTACAATGAGCAGTTCTTC
CASSLRLAGGVTYNEQFF
>TRBV27|NA|TRBD2|TRBJ2-1
TGTGCCAGCGAACCCTTCCCTCCTAGCGGGAGACGTCAAAATGAGCAGTTCTTC
CASEPFPPSGRRQNEQFF
>TRBV30|NA|NA|TRBJ1-5
TGTGCCTGGAGTGTCACGGGTCAGCCCCAGCATTTT
CAWSVTGQPQHF
>TRBV13|NA|TRBD2|TRBJ2-3
TGTGCCAGCAGCTTATGGGCGACTAGCGGTAGCACAGATACGCAGTATTTT
CASSLWATSGSTDTQYF
>TRBV19|NA|TRBD2|TRBJ2-2
TGTGCCAGTAGTCGGACTAGGACCGGGGAGCTGTTTTTT
CASSRTRTGELFF
>TRBV5-4|NA|TRBD2|TRBJ2-7
TGTGCCAGCAGCTTTAGATGGAGCGGGAGTTCCTACGAGCAGTACTTC
CASSFRWSGSSYEQYF
>TRBV6-5|NA|NA|TRBJ1-2
TGTGCCAGCAGAGGACTTTCACCCTTCGACTATGGCTACACCTTC
CASRGLSPFDYGYTF
>TRBV4-2|once|TRBD2|TRBJ2-2
TGTGCCAGCAGCCGACATTTTTTCGGGAGGGAGGCCGGGGAGCTGTTTTTT
CASSRHFFGREAGELFF
>TRBV28|NA|NA|TRBJ1-1
TGTGCCAGCCGCTTCAGGGGGAACACTGAAGCTTTCTTT
CASRFRGNTEAFF
>TRBV2|NA|NA|TRBJ2-3
TGTGCCAGCAGTGTCCTTGAGGGGACAGATACGCAGTATTTT
CASSVLEGTDTQYF
>TRBV19|NA|NA|TRBJ2-1
TGTGCCAGTAGTAAGGACAGGGGAACCTTAGCGGGAGCGACCTCCTACAATGAGCAGTTCTTC
CASSKDRGTLAGATSYNEQFF
>TRBV29-1|NA|NA|TRBJ1-3
TGCAGCGCCTCCAGGGATTCGGGAAACACCATATATTTT
CSASRDSGNTIYF
>TRBV5-5|NA|NA|TRBJ1-4
TGTGCCAGCATGGTACTGAATGAAAAACTGTTTTTT
CASMVLNEKLFF
>TRBV18|NA|NA|TRBJ1-3
TGTGCCAGCTCACCGTACTCGCAGAACTCTGGAAACACCATATATTTT
CASSPYSQNSGNTIYF
>TRBV7-9|NA|NA|TRBJ2-1
TGTGCCAGCAGCTTTTCCGGGCCTAATGAGCAGTTCTTC
CASSFSGPNEQFF
>TRBV7-2|once|NA|TRBJ2-7
TGTGTCAGCAGCTTAGTGCAGGGGTCGGGCGTCGAGCAGTACTTC
CVSSLVQGSGVEQYF
>TRBV5-6|NA|NA|TRBJ2-1
TGTGCCAGCAGCTTGGGTCTCGATGAGCAGTTCTTC
CASSLGLDEQFF
>TRBV28|NA|NA|TRBJ2-7
TGTGCCAGCAGTCCCACAGTAGGTTACCACTACGAGCAGTACTTC
CASSPTVGYHYEQYF
>TRBV4-2|NA|TRBD2|TRBJ2-1
TGTGCCAGCAGCCAAGAAATAGCGGGAGGGCCTGGAGGTGAGCAGTTCTTC
CASSQEIAGGPGGEQFF
>TRBV18|NA|TRBD1|TRBJ2-7
TGTGCCAGCTCACCCTGGACAGGGGGGGCCTACGAGCAGTACTTC
CASSPWTGGAYEQYF